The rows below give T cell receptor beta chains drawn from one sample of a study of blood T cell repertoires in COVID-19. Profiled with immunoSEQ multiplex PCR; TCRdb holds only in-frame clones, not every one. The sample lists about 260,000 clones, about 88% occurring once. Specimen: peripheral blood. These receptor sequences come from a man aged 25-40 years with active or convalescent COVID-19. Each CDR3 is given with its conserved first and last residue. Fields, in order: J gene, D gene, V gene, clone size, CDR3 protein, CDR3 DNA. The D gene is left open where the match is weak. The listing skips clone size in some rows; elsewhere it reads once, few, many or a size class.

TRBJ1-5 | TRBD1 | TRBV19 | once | CATQGVVGQPQHF | TGTGCCACCCAGGGGGTTGTAGGTCAGCCCCAGCATTTT
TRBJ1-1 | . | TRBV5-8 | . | CASSLVAGTEAFF | TGTGCCAGCAGCTTGGTGGCGGGGACTGAAGCTTTCTTT
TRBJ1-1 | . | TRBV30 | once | CAWSVPVTGEGEAFF | TGTGCCTGGAGTGTACCTGTAACAGGCGAAGGTGAAGCTTTCTTT
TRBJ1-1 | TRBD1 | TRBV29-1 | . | CSVGQGDTEAFF | TGCAGCGTTGGACAGGGGGACACTGAAGCTTTCTTT
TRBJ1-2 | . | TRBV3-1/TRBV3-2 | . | CASSQSFGYTF | TGTGCCAGCAGCCAATCGTTTGGCTACACCTTC
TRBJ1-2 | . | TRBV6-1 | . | CASSESFNYGYTF | TGTGCCAGCAGTGAATCCTTTAACTATGGCTACACCTTC
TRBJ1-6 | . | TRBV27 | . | CASSLLWGGDKYSPLHF | TGTGCCAGCAGTTTATTATGGGGGGGGGACAAGTATTCACCCCTCCACTTT
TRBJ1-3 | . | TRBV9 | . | CASSVGSSGNTIYF | TGTGCCAGCAGCGTAGGGAGCTCTGGAAACACCATATATTTT
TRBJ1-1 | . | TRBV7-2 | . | CASSLHPAGMNTEAFF | TGTGCCAGCAGCCTCCACCCCGCAGGGATGAACACTGAAGCTTTCTTT
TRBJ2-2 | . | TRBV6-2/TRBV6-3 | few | CASSPYLTGNTGELFF | TGTGCCAGCAGTCCGTACCTGACAGGGAACACCGGGGAGCTGTTTTTT
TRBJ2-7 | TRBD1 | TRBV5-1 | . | CASSLATGADEQYF | TGCGCCAGCAGCTTGGCAACAGGGGCCGACGAGCAGTACTTC
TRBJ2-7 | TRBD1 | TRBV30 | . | CAWSTGQWGTYEQYF | TGTGCCTGGAGCACGGGACAGTGGGGAACCTACGAGCAGTACTTC
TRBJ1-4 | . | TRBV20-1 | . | CSASGRGQKNEKLFF | TGCAGTGCTAGTGGGAGGGGCCAGAAGAATGAAAAACTGTTTTTT
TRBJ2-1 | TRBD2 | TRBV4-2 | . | CASSQAGGSNEQFF | TGTGCCAGCAGCCAAGCCGGGGGGTCCAATGAGCAGTTCTTC
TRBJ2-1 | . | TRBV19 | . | CASSKERRSSYNEQFF | TGTGCCAGTTCCAAGGAAAGACGGAGCTCCTACAATGAGCAGTTCTTC
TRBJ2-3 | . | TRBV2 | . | CASSEGRGTDTQYF | TGTGCCAGCAGTGAAGGTCGGGGCACAGATACGCAGTATTTT
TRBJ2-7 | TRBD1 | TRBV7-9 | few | CASTPGTGGIFDEQYF | TGTGCCAGCACCCCCGGGACAGGGGGTATTTTCGACGAGCAGTACTTC
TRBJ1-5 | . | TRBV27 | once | CASSPQPTGNQPQHF | TGTGCCAGCAGTCCCCAACCGACGGGAAATCAGCCCCAGCATTTT
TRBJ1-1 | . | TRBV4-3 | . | CASSQGAGVGTEAFF | TGCGCCAGCAGCCAAGGGGCCGGGGTGGGCACTGAAGCTTTCTTT
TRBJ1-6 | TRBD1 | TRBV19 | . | CAPRQGVRKIPQFYNSPLHF | TGTGCCCCGAGACAGGGAGTCCGAAAGATACCCCAATTCTATAATTCACCCCTCCACTTT
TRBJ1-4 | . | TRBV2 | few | CASRDSATNEKLFF | TGTGCCAGCAGGGACAGCGCAACTAATGAAAAACTGTTTTTT
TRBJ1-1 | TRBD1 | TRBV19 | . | CASSIASGGTEAFF | TGTGCCAGTAGTATTGCCTCAGGGGGCACTGAAGCTTTCTTT
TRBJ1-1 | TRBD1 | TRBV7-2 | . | CASSFPEQGALNTEAFF | TGTGCCAGCAGCTTCCCCGAACAGGGGGCTCTGAACACTGAAGCTTTCTTT
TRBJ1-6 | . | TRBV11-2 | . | CASSLDRRDSPLHF | TGTGCCAGCAGCTTAGATCGGAGAGATTCACCCCTCCACTTT
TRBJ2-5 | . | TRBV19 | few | CASSIQGKETQYF | TGTGCCAGTAGTATACAGGGGAAAGAGACCCAGTACTTC
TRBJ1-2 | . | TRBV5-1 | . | CASTGSHYGYTF | TGCGCCAGCACAGGGTCCCACTATGGCTACACCTTC
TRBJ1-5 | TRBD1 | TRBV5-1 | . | CASSLDKKIRGTGIGSNQPQHF | TGCGCCAGCAGCTTGGATAAGAAAATCAGGGGGACGGGAATTGGTAGCAATCAGCCCCAGCATTTT
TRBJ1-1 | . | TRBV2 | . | CASSVKKELEAFF | TGTGCCAGCAGTGTAAAAAAAGAGCTAGAAGCTTTCTTT
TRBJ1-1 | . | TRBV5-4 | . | CASSLNRDEAFF | TGTGCCAGCAGCTTGAACCGCGATGAAGCTTTCTTT
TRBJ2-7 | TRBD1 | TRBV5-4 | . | CASSGRTGGGEQYF | TGTGCCAGCAGCGGTAGGACAGGGGGTGGCGAGCAGTACTTC
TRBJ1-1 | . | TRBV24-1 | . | CATHLGQGLNTEAFF | TGTGCCACCCACCTTGGTCAGGGTCTGAACACTGAAGCTTTCTTT
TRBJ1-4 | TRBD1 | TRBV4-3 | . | CASTQGAAANEKLFF | TGCGCCAGTACACAGGGGGCGGCGGCTAATGAAAAACTGTTTTTT
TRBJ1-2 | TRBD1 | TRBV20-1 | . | CSATGTGGYTF | TGCAGTGCTACCGGGACAGGGGGCTACACCTTC
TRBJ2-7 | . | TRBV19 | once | CASSIDTEMTYEQYF | TGTGCCAGTAGTATTGACACCGAAATGACCTACGAGCAGTACTTC
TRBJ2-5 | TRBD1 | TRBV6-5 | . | CASRWTGEETQYF | TGTGCCAGCAGATGGACAGGGGAAGAGACCCAGTACTTC
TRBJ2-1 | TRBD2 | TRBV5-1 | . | CASSLGVAGGFYNEQFF | TGCGCCAGCAGCTTGGGAGTAGCGGGGGGTTTTTACAATGAGCAGTTCTTC
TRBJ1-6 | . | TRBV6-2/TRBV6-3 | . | CASSFYLLVGSSYNSPLHF | TGTGCCAGCAGTTTTTACCTTCTGGTCGGGAGCTCCTATAATTCACCCCTCCACTTT
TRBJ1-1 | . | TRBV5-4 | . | CASSIGQTEAFF | TGTGCCAGCAGCATTGGACAGACGGAAGCTTTCTTT
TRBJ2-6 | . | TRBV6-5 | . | CASSYQGSGANVLTF | TGTGCCAGCAGTTATCAGGGATCCGGGGCCAACGTCCTGACTTTC
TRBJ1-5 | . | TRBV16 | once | CASSLRGGNQPQHF | TGTGCCAGCAGCCTTCGGGGGGGCAATCAGCCCCAGCATTTT
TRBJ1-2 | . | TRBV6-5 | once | CASSSLGGYTF | TGTGCCAGCAGTTCCCTCGGTGGCTACACCTTC
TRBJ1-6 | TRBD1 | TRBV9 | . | CASSTPGTGESPLHF | TGTGCCAGCAGCACCCCCGGGACAGGGGAATCACCCCTCCACTTT
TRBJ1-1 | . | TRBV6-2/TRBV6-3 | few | CASSSHLDRAEAFF | TGTGCCAGCAGTTCACACCTTGACAGAGCAGAAGCTTTCTTT
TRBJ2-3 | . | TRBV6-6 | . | CASSYSSRGADTQYF | TGTGCCAGCAGTTACTCGTCAAGAGGAGCAGATACGCAGTATTTT
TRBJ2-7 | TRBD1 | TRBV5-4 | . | CASSRTGGGYEQYF | TGTGCCAGCAGCAGAACAGGGGGCGGCTACGAGCAGTACTTC
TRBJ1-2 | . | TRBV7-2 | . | CASSLEGVGYGYTF | TGTGCCAGCAGCTTAGAAGGGGTAGGCTATGGCTACACCTTC
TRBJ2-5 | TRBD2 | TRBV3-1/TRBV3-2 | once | CASSLAGGEIVETQYF | TGTGCCAGCAGCCTTGCGGGGGGGGAAATCGTAGAGACCCAGTACTTC
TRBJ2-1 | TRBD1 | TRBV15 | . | CATSRGQGAYNEQFF | TGTGCCACCAGCAGAGGACAGGGGGCCTACAATGAGCAGTTCTTC
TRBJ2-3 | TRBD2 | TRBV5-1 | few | CASSLGGLAGADTQYF | TGCGCCAGCAGCTTGGGGGGACTAGCGGGCGCAGATACGCAGTATTTT
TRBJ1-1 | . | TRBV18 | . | CASSPSAKNTEAFF | TGTGCCAGCTCACCAAGTGCTAAAAACACTGAAGCTTTCTTT
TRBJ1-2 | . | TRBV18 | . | CASSPPEGGVINNYGYTF | TGTGCCAGCTCACCACCGGAAGGGGGAGTAATAAATAACTATGGCTACACCTTC
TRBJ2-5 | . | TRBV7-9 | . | CASVSEVTGAETQYF | TGTGCCAGCGTTTCCGAGGTGACGGGTGCGGAGACCCAGTACTTC
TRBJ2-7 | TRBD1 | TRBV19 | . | CASSPRQGTYEQYF | TGTGCCAGTAGTCCCCGACAGGGGACCTACGAGCAGTACTTC
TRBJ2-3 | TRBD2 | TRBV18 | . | CASSPRASGGTLTERDTQYF | TGTGCCAGCTCACCACGGGCTAGCGGGGGGACCCTAACGGAACGTGATACGCAGTATTTT
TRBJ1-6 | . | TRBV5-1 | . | CASSVTGRAQVDNSPLHF | TGCGCCAGCAGCGTAACCGGACGGGCACAGGTCGATAATTCACCCCTCCACTTT
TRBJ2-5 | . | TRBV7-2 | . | CASSPGGGAETQYF | TGTGCCAGCAGCCCCGGAGGCGGGGCGGAGACCCAGTACTTC
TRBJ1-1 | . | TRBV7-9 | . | CASRSGTRDLNTEAFF | TGTGCCAGCAGATCCGGAACCAGGGATTTGAACACTGAAGCTTTCTTT
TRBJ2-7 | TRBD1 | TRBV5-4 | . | CASSLTGDAYEQYF | TGTGCCAGCAGCTTGACAGGGGACGCCTACGAGCAGTACTTC